This entry features one T cell receptor (beta chain) sequence. There is no known antigen for this receptor. There are no base qualities to consult, and no much larger clone falls within one base. These data originate in a study of shared clonotypes between healthy human individuals (TCRdb year 2020). Looking at the study overall: A couple of women and three men aged 18 to 49 years were included in the cohort. For each donor, three plates each were used for CD4 naive and CD4 memory, two plates were used for CD8 naive, and one plate was used for CD8 memory. The study deeply sequenced blood TCR repertoires of about 5 healthy adults to estimate repertoire size and the extent of clonotype sharing between individuals. Libraries were prepared and TCR repertoires were sequenced by different laboratories using diverse techniques, in order to increase sequencing depth and limit assay-specific biases. Per donor, leukapheresis produced somewhere between about 0.94 and 9.5 billion PBMCs. Findings and caveats that apply to the study as a whole: Pairwise subsampling led to the expectation that sequencing depth would affect the degree of clonotype sharing among donors. Rarefaction of sorted-subset datasets indicated incomplete sequencing despite the large sequencing depth. Because the study included only a small number of donors, the genetic and exposure-history diversity represented was limited. When several donors were compared, the shared fraction of clonotypes was about 5% for naive CD4, approximately 3.5% for naive CD8, more than 2% for memory CD4, and 0.3% to 0.5% for memory CD8. Naive subsets generally had larger estimated clonotype richness than memory subsets. Sampling was restricted to blood, and TCR repertoires in tissue are likely to differ from TCR repertoires in blood. Compared with non-shared clonotypes, clonotypes shared by all four sorted-subset donors had higher generation probabilities.

TCR CDR3 regions were amplified from genomic DNA by multiplex PCR using the deep immunoSEQ assay. Extracted genomic DNA from each cell subset was distributed evenly across all wells of several immunoSEQ 96-well plates, and each plate was treated as a replicate. For sorted subsets, roughly 190 ng of genomic DNA, equivalent to roughly 30,000 T cell genomes, went into each replicate PCR. The purified libraries were quantified using a Qubit 3.0 fluorometer, sized with a Bioanalyzer 2100, and then quantified again using the KAPA Library Quantification kit. A separate single-read 150-cycle Illumina NextSeq 550 flow cell was used to sequence each immunoSEQ 96-well plate. Per the authors' processing: Because only junctional sequences without quality scores were contained in the immunoSEQ output, filtering matching that applied to full-length reads could not be performed. To assign V/J genes and CDR3, sequences were annotated using PyIR, a Python wrapper for IgBLAST v1.9, with IMGT germline references. Any read was removed if the V/J assignment was weak (E-value above 1e-6), the CDR3 was missing, or the read contained stop codons, out-of-frame junctions, or ambiguous translated residues. V3J clonotypes were defined as sequences sharing an identical inferred V gene, J gene, and CDR3 amino acid sequence. Percentage overlap between repertoires was calculated by dividing the number of shared unique clonotypes by the size of the smaller repertoire. Repertoire richness was assessed with RTK rarefaction, the Chao1 estimator, and Recon v2.1 estimates of unobserved clonotypes. Generation probabilities for all TCRbeta clonotypes obtained by the gDNA method from a handful of donors were computed using OLGA. TCRdb provides this immuneACCESS table in a form limited to in-frame rearrangements. Some clones are lacking; in checked studies, under half of them reflect an unresolved V gene, and why the rest are absent is not known. D and trimming come from the DNA, and the V and J calls and clone size come from that table. This sample comprises a few million clones, roughly 93% of them detected only once. In total, the top ten clones hold 0.35% to 0.45% of the sample.

The donors were healthy, HIV-negative adults with no recently reported acute infections or vaccinations. All donors were Caucasian adults living in Nashville, Tennessee, USA. CD4+ T cells were enriched by magnetic negative selection; naive cells were then positively selected on CD45RA, and the negative fraction formed the memory subset. Blood was obtained by leukapheresis, after which PBMCs were separated by Ficoll-Histopaque density gradient centrifugation and cryopreserved in liquid nitrogen vapor phase. Purity and quantity of every magnetically sorted T cell population were checked by analytical flow cytometry. Genomic DNA was isolated from each sorted fraction and quantified by UV absorbance on a Nanodrop 2000c. The CDR3 measures 13 amino acids from cysteine to phenylalanine. Only CDR3 DNA remains: 39 bases, in frame from the first base. The germline V gene specifies SGDLS as CDR1 and YYNGEE as CDR2. Relative to germline, V is 0 bases shorter and J is 14 bases shorter, with 14 bases between their ends.

The receptor was derived from a man between 18 and 35 years old in good health. Some clones in this sample may be carry-over from other donors' samples. This chain is built from TRBV9 and TRBJ2-2; TRBD2 might be the D gene, on 6 matching bases. The sample consisted of naive CD4+ T cells from PBMCs. This specimen's cell subset or site label, per the study, means: CD45RA+ positively selected. The DNA sequence is as follows: TGTGCCAGCAGCGTAGGAGCAAGGGAGGCCCTGTTTTTT. It translates as CASSVGAREALFF.